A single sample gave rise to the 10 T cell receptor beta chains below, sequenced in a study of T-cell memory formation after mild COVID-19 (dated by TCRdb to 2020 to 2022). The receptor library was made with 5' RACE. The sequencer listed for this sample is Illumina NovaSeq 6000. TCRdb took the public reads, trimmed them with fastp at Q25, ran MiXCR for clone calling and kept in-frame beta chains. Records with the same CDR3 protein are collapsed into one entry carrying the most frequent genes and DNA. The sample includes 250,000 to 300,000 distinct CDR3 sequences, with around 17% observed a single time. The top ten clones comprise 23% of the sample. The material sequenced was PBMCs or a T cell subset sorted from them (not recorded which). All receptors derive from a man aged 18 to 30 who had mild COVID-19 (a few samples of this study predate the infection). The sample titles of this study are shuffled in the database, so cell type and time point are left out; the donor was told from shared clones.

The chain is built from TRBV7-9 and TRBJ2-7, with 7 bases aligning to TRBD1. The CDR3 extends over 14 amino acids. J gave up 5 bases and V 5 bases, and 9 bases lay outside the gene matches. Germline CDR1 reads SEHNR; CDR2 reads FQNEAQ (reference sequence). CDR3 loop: CASSRSDRAHEQYV. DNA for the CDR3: TGTGCCAGCAGCCGATCCGACAGGGCCCACGAGCAGTACGTC.

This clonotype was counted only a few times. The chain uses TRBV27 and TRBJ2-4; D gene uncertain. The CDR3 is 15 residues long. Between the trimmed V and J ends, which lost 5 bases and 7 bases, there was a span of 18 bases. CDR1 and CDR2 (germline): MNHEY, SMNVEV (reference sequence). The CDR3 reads CASSIIREIGNIQYF. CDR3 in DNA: TGTGCCAGCAGTATTATTAGGGAAATAGGGAACATTCAGTACTTC.

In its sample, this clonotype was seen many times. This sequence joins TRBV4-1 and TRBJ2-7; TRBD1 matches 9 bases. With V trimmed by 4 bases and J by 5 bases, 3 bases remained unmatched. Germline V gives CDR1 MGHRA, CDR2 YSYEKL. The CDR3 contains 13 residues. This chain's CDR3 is CASSPGQGNEQYF. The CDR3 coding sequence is TGCGCCAGCAGCCCTGGACAGGGGAACGAGCAGTACTTC.

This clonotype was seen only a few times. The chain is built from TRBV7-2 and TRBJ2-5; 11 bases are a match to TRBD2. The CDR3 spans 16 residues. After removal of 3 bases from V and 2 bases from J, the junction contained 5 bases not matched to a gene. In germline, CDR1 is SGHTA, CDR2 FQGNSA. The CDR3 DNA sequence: TGTGCCAGCAGCTTCTGGTCTAGCGGGGGGCAAGAGACCCAGTACTTC. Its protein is CASSFWSSGGQETQYF. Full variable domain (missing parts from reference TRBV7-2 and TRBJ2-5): GAGVSQSPSNKVTEKGKDVELRCDPISGHTALYWYRQSLGQGLEFLIYFQGNSAPDKSGLPSDRFSAERTGGSVSTLTIQRTQQEDSAVYLCASSFWSSGGQETQYFGPGTRLLVL.

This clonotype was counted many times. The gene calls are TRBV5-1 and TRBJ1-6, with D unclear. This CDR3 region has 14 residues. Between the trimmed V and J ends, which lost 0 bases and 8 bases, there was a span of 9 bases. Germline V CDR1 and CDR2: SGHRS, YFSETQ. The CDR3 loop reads CASSLEGVDSPLHF. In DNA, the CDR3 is TGCGCCAGCAGCTTGGAAGGAGTGGATTCACCCCTCCACTTT.

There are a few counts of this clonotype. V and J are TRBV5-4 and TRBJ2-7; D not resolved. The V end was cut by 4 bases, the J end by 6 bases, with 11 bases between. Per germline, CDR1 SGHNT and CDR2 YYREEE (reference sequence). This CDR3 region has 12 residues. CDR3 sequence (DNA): TGTGCCAGCAGCGGGTACAGTGGCGAGCAGTACTTC. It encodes CASSGYSGEQYF.

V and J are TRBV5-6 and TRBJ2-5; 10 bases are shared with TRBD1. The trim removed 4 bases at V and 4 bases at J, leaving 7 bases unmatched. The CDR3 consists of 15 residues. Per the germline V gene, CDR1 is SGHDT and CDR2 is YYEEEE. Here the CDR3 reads CASSRDRGYLETQYF. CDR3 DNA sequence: TGTGCCAGCAGCCGGGACAGGGGCTATTTAGAGACCCAGTACTTC.

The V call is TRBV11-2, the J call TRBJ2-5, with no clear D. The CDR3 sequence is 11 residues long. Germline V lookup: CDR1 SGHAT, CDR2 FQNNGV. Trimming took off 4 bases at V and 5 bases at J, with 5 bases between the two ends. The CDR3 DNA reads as TGTGCCAGCAGCTCGGCGGAGACCCAGTACTTC. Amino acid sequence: CASSSAETQYF.

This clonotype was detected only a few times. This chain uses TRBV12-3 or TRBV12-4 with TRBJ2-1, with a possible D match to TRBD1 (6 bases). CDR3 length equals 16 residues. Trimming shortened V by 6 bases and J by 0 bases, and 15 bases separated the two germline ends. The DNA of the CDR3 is TGTGCCAGCAGGTCCAGGGGACCCAGCTCCTACAATGAGCAGTTCTTC. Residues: CASRSRGPSSYNEQFF.

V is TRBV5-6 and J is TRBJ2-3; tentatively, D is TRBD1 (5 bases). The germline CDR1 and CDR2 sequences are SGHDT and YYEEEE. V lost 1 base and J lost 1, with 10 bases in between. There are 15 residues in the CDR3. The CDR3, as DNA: TGTGCCAGCAGCTTGCAGGGTCTCGGCACAGATACGCAGTATTTT. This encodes CASSLQGLGTDTQYF. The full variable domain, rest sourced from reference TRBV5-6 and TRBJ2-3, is DAGVTQSPTHLIKTRGQQVTLRCSPKSGHDTVSWYQQALGQGPQFIFQYYEEEERQRGNFPDRFSGHQFPNYSSELNVNALLLGDSALYLCASSLQGLGTDTQYFGPGTRLTVL.